This TCR beta chain was recovered during a study of blood T cells in healthy people across ages. Points from the study as a whole: Unsorted PBMC input precluded a conclusive naive versus antigen-experienced comparison.

About this clonotype itself: Its specificity is not known.

With a J-beta primer mix and a sample-barcoded 5' primer, a second PCR ran roughly 6 to 12 cycles. CDR3-containing paired-end reads numbering at least 3 million came from each sample. In TCRdb, the 5' RACE reads were re-called with MiXCR into one record per CDR3 protein. The profile shows roughly 1,800,000 distinct CDR3 sequences, around 50% of them singletons. Deletions cut 5 bases from V and 2 bases from J, with 21 bases between. The CDR3 consists of 16 residues. Germline V gives CDR1 DFQATT, CDR2 SNEGSKA (reference sequence). This chain uses TRBV20-1 with TRBJ2-5, with D maybe TRBD2 (6 bases). The sequence came from a woman in her 40s in good health. The specimen was blood. The CDR3 DNA sequence: TGCAGTGCTGGACCCGGGACCAGCGGGTATCAAGAGACCCAGTACTTC. Its translation: CSAGPGTSGYQETQYF.